These 11 T cell receptor beta chains originate from one sample sequenced in a study of blood T cell repertoires in COVID-19. Profiled with immunoSEQ multiplex PCR; TCRdb holds only in-frame clones, not every one. In the table there are some 150,000 clones, roughly 73% of which are singletons. Input material: peripheral blood. The receptors stem from a woman aged 45-59 years with active or convalescent COVID-19.

The chain recombines TRBV5-1 with TRBJ1-2; D perhaps matches TRBD1 (6 bases). The CDR3 is 15 amino acids. Between the trimmed V and J ends, which lost 0 bases and 4 bases, there was a span of 13 bases. Germline values: CDR1 SGHRS, CDR2 YFSETQ. The CDR3 DNA reads TGCGCCAGCAGCTTGGGACAGGTTTCATCCTATGGCTACACCTTC. It is translated as CASSLGQVSSYGYTF.

The chain is built from TRBV6-2 or TRBV6-3 and TRBJ2-1; tentative D call: TRBD2 (6 bases). Germline loops: CDR1 MNHEY, CDR2 SVGEGT. Trimming cost V 5 bases and J 9 bases, with 8 bases left between them. The CDR3 runs to 11 residues. For the CDR3, the DNA is TGTGCCAGCAGTAGGGAGGTTGAGCAGTTCTTC. This sequence encodes CASSREVEQFF.

J is TRBJ2-7 and V is TRBV3-1 (or the pseudogene TRBV3-2), with D unclear. CDR1 is LGHDT and CDR2 is YNNKEL in the germline V gene (reference sequence). V was cut by 3 bases and J by 0 bases, with 6 bases left in between. This CDR3 is 13 amino acids long. The chain's CDR3 is CASSHDSSYEQYF. Written as DNA, the CDR3 is TGTGCCAGCAGCCATGATAGCTCCTACGAGCAGTACTTC.

The genes are TRBV7-8 and TRBJ2-2; 10 positions agree with TRBD2. Germline V gene data show CDR1 as SGHVS and CDR2 as FQNEAQ. With V trimmed by 5 bases and J by 7 bases, 10 bases remained unmatched. The CDR3 runs 16 residues. CDR3 loop: CASSLNSGRAVGELFF. The CDR3 DNA reads as TGTGCCAGCAGCCTAAACAGCGGGAGGGCCGTCGGGGAGCTGTTTTTT.

This sequence joins TRBV6-5 and TRBJ1-2; TRBD1 might be the D (6 bases). The CDR3 length is 14 residues. Germline loops: CDR1 MNHEY, CDR2 SVGAGI. The V end lost 2 bases, the J end lost 5 bases, and 12 bases lay between the germline ends. The CDR3 region is CASSYGTSTYGYTF. CDR3 nucleotide sequence: TGTGCCAGCAGTTACGGGACATCCACTTATGGCTACACCTTC.

This clone was observed a handful of times. V usage is TRBV19 and J usage is TRBJ1-2; D is perhaps TRBD1 (5 bases). V lost 6 bases to trimming and J lost 4 bases, with 9 bases between them. This CDR3 is built from 12 residues. Germline-derived CDR1 and CDR2 are LNHDA and SQIVND (reference sequence). CDR3 protein: CASSYQGYGYTF. CDR3 sequence (DNA): TGTGCCAGTAGCTACCAGGGCTATGGCTACACCTTC.

The CDR3 sequence is CASRTLVRDYGYTF. The CDR3 region has the DNA TGTGCCAGTCGAACCCTGGTTCGCGACTATGGCTACACCTTC. J is TRBJ1-2 and V is TRBV19; D uncertain. Germline V gene sequence: CDR1 LNHDA, CDR2 SQIVND (reference sequence). The V and J ends lost 8 bases and 3 bases respectively, with 16 bases between them. The length of the CDR3 is 14 residues.

The chain carries TRBV19 and TRBJ2-1; 8 bases are shared with TRBD2. V lost 4 bases and J lost 6; bases outside the gene matches: 2. This CDR3 has 13 amino acids. Germline V gene lookup returns CDR1 LNHDA and CDR2 SQIVND (reference sequence). The CDR3 nucleotides are TGTGCCAGTAGTAGAGCGGGAGTCAATGAGCAGTTCTTC. As protein: CASSRAGVNEQFF.

A few counts support this clone. In DNA, the CDR3 is TGTGCCAGCAGTGAAAGGACAGGAGGAAAGACTGAAGCTTTCTTT. Translated: CASSERTGGKTEAFF. The chain couples TRBV6-1 to TRBJ1-1; 7 nucleotides match TRBD1. This CDR3 is built from 15 residues. The V and J ends lost 2 bases and 5 bases, in that order; junction bases with no gene match: 8. Germline CDR1 MNHNS, CDR2 SASEGT.

There are a few counts of this clone. The chain recombines TRBV7-2 with TRBJ1-2, with 7 positions matching TRBD1. The V gene end was trimmed by 5 bases and the J gene end by 5 bases; junction bases not matched to a gene: 5. Germline CDR1 and CDR2: SGHTA and FQGNSA. The CDR3 contains 13 residues. The CDR3 DNA is TGTGCCAGCAGCCAAAGGACAGGTTATGGCTACACCTTC. Translated, it gives CASSQRTGYGYTF.

The genes are TRBV9 and TRBJ1-3, with 7 bases that match TRBD1. CDR1 and CDR2 from the germline V gene are SGDLS and YYNGEE. This CDR3 spans 16 amino acids. Germline trimming cut 3 bases from V and 4 bases from J; bases unmatched to any gene: 10. The CDR3 sequence: CASSAPGGPLGNTIYF. The CDR3 region has the DNA TGTGCCAGCAGCGCGCCAGGGGGACCCTTAGGAAACACCATATATTTT.